What follows is one TCR beta chain and its context. Its target is not known. The data are from a study of shared clonotypes between healthy human individuals. Findings and caveats of the study: Generation probabilities of non-shared clonotypes were lower (relative to those shared by all four donors). The small donor group covered limited genetic and exposure diversity.

Execution of the assay was at deep level. Per the study methods: Junction-only sequences without quality scores came from ImmunoSEQ, so filtering differed. The protocol was immunoSEQ multiplex PCR, while the TCRdb copy is restricted to in-frame clones and leaves out a portion. Clone size and V and J calls were adopted from that table, with D and trimming inferred from the DNA. The sample lists over 1.5 million clones; approximately 98% were seen once. The germline gives CDR1 MNHNS, CDR2 SASEGT. V was trimmed by 2 bases and J by 7 bases, leaving 17 bases between them. CDR3 length: 15 amino acids. The gene calls are TRBV6-1 and TRBJ1-2; D uncertain. This sequence was found in a man younger than 40 in good health. The specimen sequenced was naive CD4+ T cells sorted from blood. The subset here: CD45RA+ positively selected. Written as DNA, the CDR3 is TGTGCCAGCAGTGAAACGGGCAGGATTCGTTCTGGCTACACCTTC. This codes for CASSETGRIRSGYTF.